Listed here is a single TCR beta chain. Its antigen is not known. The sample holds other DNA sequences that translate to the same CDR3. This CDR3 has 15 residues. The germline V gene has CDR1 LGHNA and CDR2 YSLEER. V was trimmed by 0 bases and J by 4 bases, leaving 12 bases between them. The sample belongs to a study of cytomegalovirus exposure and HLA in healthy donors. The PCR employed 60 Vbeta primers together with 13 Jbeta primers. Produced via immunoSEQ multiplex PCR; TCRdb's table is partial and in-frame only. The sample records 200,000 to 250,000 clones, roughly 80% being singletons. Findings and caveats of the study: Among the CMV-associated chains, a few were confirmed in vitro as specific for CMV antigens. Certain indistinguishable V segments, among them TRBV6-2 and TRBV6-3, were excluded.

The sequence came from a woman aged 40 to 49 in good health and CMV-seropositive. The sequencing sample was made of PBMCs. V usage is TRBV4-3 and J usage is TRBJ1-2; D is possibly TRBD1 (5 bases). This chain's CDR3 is CASSQDPGRGYGYTF. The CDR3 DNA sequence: TGCGCCAGCAGCCAAGACCCAGGGAGGGGCTATGGCTACACCTTC.